This is a list of T cell receptor beta chains from one sample in a study of T cell responses to AZD1222 COVID-19 vaccine. The assay was immunoSEQ multiplex PCR, and TCRdb's table has in-frame clones only and misses some. The table lists about 54,000 clones, roughly 90% of them singletons. The sequencing used peripheral blood, collected 28 days after the second AZD1222 dose. The receptors stem from an adult who received the AZD1222 COVID-19 vaccine. CDR3s include the opening cysteine and the closing phenylalanine or tryptophan. Fields, in order: V gene, D gene, clone size, J gene, CDR3 DNA, CDR3 protein. D genes are given only for firm matches. Size is omitted from some rows. Given values are once, few, many or a class for expanded clones.

>TRBV30|-|-|TRBJ2-1
TGTGCCTGGGGCACGGACACCTACAATGAGCAGTTCTTC
CAWGTDTYNEQFF
>TRBV30|TRBD1|-|TRBJ1-1
TGTGCCTGGCTAGGACAGGGATTTGACACTGAAGCTTTCTTT
CAWLGQGFDTEAFF
>TRBV6-5|-|-|TRBJ1-2
TGTGCCAGCAGTATACGGACGCCACCCGACATGGGATACACCTTC
CASSIRTPPDMGYTF
>TRBV6-5|-|-|TRBJ1-2
TGTGCCAGCGGCCAGGACACTCGCTATGGCTACACCTTC
CASGQDTRYGYTF
>TRBV19|-|-|TRBJ2-1
TGTGCCAGTAGTATAACGACTACAATATACAATGAGCAGTTCTTC
CASSITTTIYNEQFF
>TRBV6-2/TRBV6-3|TRBD1|-|TRBJ1-5
TGTGCCAGCAGCTGGGACAGTAGCAATCAGCCCCAGCATTTT
CASSWDSSNQPQHF
>TRBV5-1|-|-|TRBJ1-4
TGCGCCAGCAGCTTGGCCTCAGGGACGGGGGAAAAACTGTTTTTT
CASSLASGTGEKLFF
>TRBV7-2|-|-|TRBJ2-1
TGTGCCAGCAGCCAACGGGCGGGAAGCTCCTACAATGAGCAGTTCTTC
CASSQRAGSSYNEQFF
>TRBV5-4|-|once|TRBJ1-1
TGTGCCAGCTCGGTTGGCGGTGTTGAAGCTTTCTTT
CASSVGGVEAFF
>TRBV6-1|-|medium-sized|TRBJ1-5
TGTGCCAGCAGTGAATCCCCCAGGCAGCCCCAGCATTTT
CASSESPRQPQHF
>TRBV19|-|once|TRBJ2-7
TGTGCCAGTAGGCCGATACGTTTCTCCTTC
CASRPIRFSF
>TRBV5-1|-|-|TRBJ2-5
TGCGCCAGCAGCTTTGTAGACGAGCAAGAGACCCAGTACTTC
CASSFVDEQETQYF
>TRBV25-1|-|-|TRBJ1-4
TGTGCCAGCAGGGGGAATGAAAAACTGTTTTTT
CASRGNEKLFF
>TRBV6-5|-|-|TRBJ1-6
TGTGCCAGCAGAAGGGGGGCGAATGAAAATTCACCCCTCCACTTT
CASRRGANENSPLHF
>TRBV15|-|-|TRBJ2-5
TGTGCCACCAGCAGAGATGGAACAGGGTGGAATCTAGAGACCCAGTACTTC
CATSRDGTGWNLETQYF
>TRBV5-4|TRBD1|-|TRBJ2-7
TGTGCCAGCAGCACGGAAGGGACAGGGGGCTGGGAGCAGTACTTC
CASSTEGTGGWEQYF
>TRBV6-5|TRBD1|-|TRBJ2-7
TGTGCCAGCGAGGGGGGGACAGGGGGATTAAACGAGCAGTACTTC
CASEGGTGGLNEQYF
>TRBV21-1|-|once|TRBJ2-7
TGTGCCAGCAGCAAAGAGCCGGGGGAGGTGCAGTACTTC
CASSKEPGEVQYF
>TRBV30|-|-|TRBJ1-3
TGTGCCTGGAGTTCCAACATGGGCTACACCATATATTTT
CAWSSNMGYTIYF
>TRBV4-1|-|-|TRBJ2-5
TGCGCCAGCAGCCAAGGGGAGCGTGCGGAGACCCAGTACTTC
CASSQGERAETQYF
>TRBV19|-|-|TRBJ1-1
TGTGCCAGTAGTACCCGGGGGCTCACTGAAGCTTTCTTT
CASSTRGLTEAFF
>TRBV5-1|-|few|TRBJ1-1
TGCGCCAGCAGCTTGGATGGCAGGGCGAACACTGAAGCTTTCTTT
CASSLDGRANTEAFF
>TRBV30|-|-|TRBJ2-7
TGTGCCTGGGTGGAGCGAGTGCCTCCCTACGAGCAGTACTTC
CAWVERVPPYEQYF
>TRBV5-1|-|-|TRBJ2-3
TGCGCCAGCTTACGGGGACCAAACACGGATACGCAGTATTTT
CASLRGPNTDTQYF
>TRBV18|TRBD1|-|TRBJ1-2
TGTGCCAGCTCACCACTTCAGGGACAGGGCGGCTATGGCTACACCTTC
CASSPLQGQGGYGYTF
>TRBV5-1|TRBD1|-|TRBJ2-6
TGCGCCAGCAGCCCGGGCCGGACAGGGGAGAAATCTGGGGCCAACGTCCTGACTTTC
CASSPGRTGEKSGANVLTF
>TRBV6-2/TRBV6-3|TRBD2|-|TRBJ2-1
TGTGCCAGCAGTTCCCATAGTAAAAGCGGGAGCTCCTACAATGAGCAGTTCTTC
CASSSHSKSGSSYNEQFF
>TRBV27|-|-|TRBJ1-1
TGTGCCAGCAGTTTATCGAGGAAAGACAGAGCTTTCTTT
CASSLSRKDRAFF
>TRBV29-1|-|-|TRBJ1-1
TGCAGCGTTGAACAATTTAAGGACACTGAAGCTTTCTTT
CSVEQFKDTEAFF
>TRBV6-5|TRBD2|-|TRBJ2-7
TGTGCCAGCAGTTCCCGCGGGGGGGCTACCTACGAGCAGTACTTC
CASSSRGGATYEQYF